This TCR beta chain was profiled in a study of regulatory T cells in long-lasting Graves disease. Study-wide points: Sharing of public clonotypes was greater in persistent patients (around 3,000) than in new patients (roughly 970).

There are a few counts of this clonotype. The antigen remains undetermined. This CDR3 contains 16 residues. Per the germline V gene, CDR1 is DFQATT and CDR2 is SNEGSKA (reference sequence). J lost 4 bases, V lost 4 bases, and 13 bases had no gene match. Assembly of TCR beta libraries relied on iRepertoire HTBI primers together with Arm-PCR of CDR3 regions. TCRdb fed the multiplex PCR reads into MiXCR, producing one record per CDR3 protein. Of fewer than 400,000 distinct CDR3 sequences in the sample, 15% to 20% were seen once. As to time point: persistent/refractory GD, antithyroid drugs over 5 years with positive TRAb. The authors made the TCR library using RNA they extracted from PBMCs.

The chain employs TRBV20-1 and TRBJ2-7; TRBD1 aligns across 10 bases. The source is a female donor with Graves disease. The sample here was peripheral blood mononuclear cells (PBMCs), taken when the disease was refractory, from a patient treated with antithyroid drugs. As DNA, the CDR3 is TGCAGTGCTACCACGGGAACAAAGGGACAGGGGTACGAGCAGTACTTC. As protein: CSATTGTKGQGYEQYF.